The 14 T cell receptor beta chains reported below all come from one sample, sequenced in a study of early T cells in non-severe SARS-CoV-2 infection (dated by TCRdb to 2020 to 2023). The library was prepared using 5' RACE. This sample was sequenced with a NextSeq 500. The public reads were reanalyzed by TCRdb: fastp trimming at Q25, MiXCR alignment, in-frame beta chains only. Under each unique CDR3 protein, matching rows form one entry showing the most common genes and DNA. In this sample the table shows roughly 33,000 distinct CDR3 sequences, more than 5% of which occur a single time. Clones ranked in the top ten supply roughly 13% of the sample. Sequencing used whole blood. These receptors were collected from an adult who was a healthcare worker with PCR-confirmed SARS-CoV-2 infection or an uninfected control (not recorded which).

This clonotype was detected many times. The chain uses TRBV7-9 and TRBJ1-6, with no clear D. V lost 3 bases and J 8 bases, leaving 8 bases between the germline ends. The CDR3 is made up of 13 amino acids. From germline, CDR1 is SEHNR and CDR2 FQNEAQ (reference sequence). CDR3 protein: CASSFSSDSPLHF. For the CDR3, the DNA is TGTGCCAGCAGCTTTTCCAGTGATTCACCCCTCCACTTT.

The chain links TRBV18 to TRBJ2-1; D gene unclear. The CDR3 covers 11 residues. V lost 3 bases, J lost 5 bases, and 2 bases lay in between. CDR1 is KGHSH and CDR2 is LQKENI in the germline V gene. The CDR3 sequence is CASSPNNEQFF. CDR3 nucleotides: TGTGCCAGCTCACCGAACAATGAGCAGTTCTTC.

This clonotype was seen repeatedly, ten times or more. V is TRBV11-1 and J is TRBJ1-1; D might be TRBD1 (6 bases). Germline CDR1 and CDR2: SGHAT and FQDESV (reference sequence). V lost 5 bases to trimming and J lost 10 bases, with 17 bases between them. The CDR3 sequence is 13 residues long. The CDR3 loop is CASSPVRRGGAFF. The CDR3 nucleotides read TGTGCCAGCAGCCCAGTCCGTCGAGGGGGAGCTTTCTTT.

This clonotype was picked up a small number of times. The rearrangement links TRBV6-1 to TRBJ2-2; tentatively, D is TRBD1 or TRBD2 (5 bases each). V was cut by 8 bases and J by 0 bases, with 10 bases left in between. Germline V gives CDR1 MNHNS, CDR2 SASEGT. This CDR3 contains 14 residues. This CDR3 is CASPGTANTGELFF. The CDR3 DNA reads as TGTGCCAGCCCAGGGACGGCGAACACCGGGGAGCTGTTTTTT.

CDR3 in DNA: TGTGCCAGCAGCGAAACAGGGGAGAGTGAAAAACTGTTTTTT. Its protein product is CASSETGESEKLFF. J is TRBJ1-4 and V is TRBV12-3 or TRBV12-4; 7 nucleotides match TRBD1. The CDR3 runs to 14 residues. V lost 6 bases and J lost 7; bases outside the gene matches: 8.

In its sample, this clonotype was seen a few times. In DNA form, the CDR3 reads TGCAGTGCGCAGCGCAATAATTCACCCCTCCACTTT. Translation gives CSAQRNNSPLHF. J is TRBJ1-6 and V is TRBV20-1; D unclear. The germline V and J ends were trimmed by 6 bases and 5 bases, with 8 bases remaining between them. Germline CDR1 and CDR2: DFQATT and SNEGSKA (reference sequence). The CDR3 spans 12 residues.

The CDR3 nucleotides read TGTGCCAGCAGCTTAGAGGCTGAGGGGACCTACGAGCAGTACTTC. Protein sequence: CASSLEAEGTYEQYF. This chain links TRBV7-9 with TRBJ2-7; D tentatively reads TRBD1 or TRBD2 (5 bases each). The CDR3 contains 15 residues. CDR1 and CDR2 from the germline V gene are SEHNR and FQNEAQ (reference sequence). Trimming left V 1 base short and J 2 bases short, with 12 bases between.

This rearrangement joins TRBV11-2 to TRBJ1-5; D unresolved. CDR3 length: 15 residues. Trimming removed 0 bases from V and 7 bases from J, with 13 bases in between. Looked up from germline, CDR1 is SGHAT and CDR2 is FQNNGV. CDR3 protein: CASSLDRMGGQPQHF. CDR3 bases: TGTGCCAGCAGCTTAGATCGCATGGGTGGACAGCCCCAGCATTTT.

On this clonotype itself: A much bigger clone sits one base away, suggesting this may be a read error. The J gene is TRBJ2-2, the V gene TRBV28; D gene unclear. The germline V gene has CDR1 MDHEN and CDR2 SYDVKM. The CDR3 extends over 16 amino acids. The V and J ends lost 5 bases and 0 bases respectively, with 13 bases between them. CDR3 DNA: TGTGCCAGCAGTACGGCAGCGATTTCGAACACCGGGGAGCTGTTTTTT. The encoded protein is CASSTAAISNTGELFF.

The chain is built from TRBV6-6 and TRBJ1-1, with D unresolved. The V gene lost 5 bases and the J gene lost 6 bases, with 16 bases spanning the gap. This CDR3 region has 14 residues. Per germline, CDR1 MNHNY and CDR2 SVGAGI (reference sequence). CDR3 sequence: CASSTTRGIAEAFF. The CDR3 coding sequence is TGTGCCAGCAGTACCACGCGGGGAATCGCTGAAGCTTTCTTT.

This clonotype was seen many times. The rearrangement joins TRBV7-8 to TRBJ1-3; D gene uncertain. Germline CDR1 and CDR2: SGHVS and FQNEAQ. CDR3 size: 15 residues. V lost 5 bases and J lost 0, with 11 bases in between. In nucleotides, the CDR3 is TGTGCCAGCAGCCCAGAACGGATCTCTGGAAACACCATATATTTT. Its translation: CASSPERISGNTIYF.

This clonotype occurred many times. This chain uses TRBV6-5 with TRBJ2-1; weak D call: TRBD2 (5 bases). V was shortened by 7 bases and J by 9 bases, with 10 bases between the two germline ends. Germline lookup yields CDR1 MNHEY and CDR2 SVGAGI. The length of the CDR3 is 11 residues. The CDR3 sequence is CASKTGFEQFF. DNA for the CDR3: TGTGCCAGCAAAACGGGGTTTGAGCAGTTCTTC.

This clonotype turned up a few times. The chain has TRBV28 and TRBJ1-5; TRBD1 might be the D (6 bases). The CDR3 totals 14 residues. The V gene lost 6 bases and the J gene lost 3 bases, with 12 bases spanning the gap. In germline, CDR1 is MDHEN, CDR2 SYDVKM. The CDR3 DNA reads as TGTGCCAGCAGATCCGCAGGGGACAATCAGCCCCAGCATTTT. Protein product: CASRSAGDNQPQHF.

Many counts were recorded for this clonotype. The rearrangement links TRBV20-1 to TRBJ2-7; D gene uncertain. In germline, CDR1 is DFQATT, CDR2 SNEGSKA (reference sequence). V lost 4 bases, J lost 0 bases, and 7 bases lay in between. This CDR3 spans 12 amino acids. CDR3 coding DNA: TGCAGTGCTATTCAGACCTCCTACGAGCAGTACTTC. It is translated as CSAIQTSYEQYF.